The 15 T cell receptor beta chains presented below share a single source sample, sequenced in a study of technical replicates of blood from a few donors. Repertoires were generated with immunoSEQ multiplex PCR, while TCRdb's copy carries only in-frame clones and drops some. The sample holds tens of thousands of clones, roughly 90% seen once. The sample was T cells isolated from PBMCs. These TCRs come from a human donor in good health.

The genes are TRBV7-3 and TRBJ1-1; a possible D gene is TRBD1 (6 bases). Trimming cost V 2 bases and J 1 base, with 8 bases left between them. The CDR3 has 14 amino acids. In germline, CDR1 is SGHTA, CDR2 FQGTGA. Here the CDR3 reads CASSLDRRNTEAFF. CDR3 in DNA: TGTGCCAGCAGCTTAGACAGGAGGAACACTGAAGCTTTCTTT.

J is TRBJ2-1 and V is TRBV7-9; D unclear. This CDR3 is built from 17 residues. The V gene lost 2 bases and the J gene lost 4 bases, with 18 bases spanning the gap. The germline gives CDR1 SEHNR, CDR2 FQNEAQ (reference sequence). CDR3 nucleotides: TGTGCCAGCAGCTTAAGCCCCTTTTCTCTCCTTTACAATGAGCAGTTCTTC. This gives the protein CASSLSPFSLLYNEQFF.

The rearrangement joins TRBV9 to TRBJ1-3, with D possibly being TRBD1 (6 bases). Trimming took off 1 base at V and 0 bases at J, with 14 bases between the two ends. Germline CDR1 SGDLS, CDR2 YYNGEE. This CDR3 contains 17 residues. For the CDR3, the DNA is TGTGCCAGCAGCGTAAGCCCCAGGACAGTCTCTGGAAACACCATATATTTT. As protein: CASSVSPRTVSGNTIYF.

The CDR3 DNA reads as TGTGCCAGCAGCTTAGGGGGAGGAGGGATGTACTTC. Translation: CASSLGGGGMYF. This chain uses TRBV7-9 with TRBJ2-4, with a tentative D call TRBD2 (6 bases). The V end was cut by 1 base, the J end by 15 bases, with 13 bases between. Germline-derived CDR1 and CDR2 are SEHNR and FQNEAQ (reference sequence). The CDR3 has 12 residues.

The V gene is TRBV9, the J gene TRBJ1-5; TRBD1 is a possible D gene (5 bases). The CDR3 runs 15 residues. Germline-derived CDR1 and CDR2 are SGDLS and YYNGEE. V lost 4 bases and J 9 bases, leaving 20 bases between the germline ends. CDR3 coding DNA: TGTGCCAGCAGCTCAGAGGTGGAGGGGCTTCGGCCCCAGCATTTT. Translating it yields CASSSEVEGLRPQHF.

The rearrangement uses TRBV15 and TRBJ2-7; tentative D call: TRBD2 (6 bases). The CDR3 has 15 amino acids. Germline lookup yields CDR1 LNHNV and CDR2 YYDKDF (reference sequence). With 1 base removed from V and 5 bases from J, the gap between germline ends came to 15 bases. CDR3 DNA sequence: TGTGCCACCAGCAGAGGACCGGGACTGCAAAACGAGCAGTACTTC. Residues: CATSRGPGLQNEQYF.

This sequence joins TRBV19 and TRBJ2-1; D possibly corresponds to TRBD1 (5 bases). The germline V and J ends were trimmed by 5 bases and 2 bases, with 13 bases remaining between them. In germline, CDR1 is LNHDA, CDR2 SQIVND (reference sequence). The CDR3 has 15 amino acids. DNA for the CDR3: TGTGCCAGTAGTTTCAGGGCTCGCACCTACAATGAGCAGTTCTTC. Protein: CASSFRARTYNEQFF.

The V and J genes are TRBV6-5 and TRBJ2-7; 10 bases line up with TRBD2. The germline V gene encodes CDR1 MNHEY and CDR2 SVGAGI. Trimming cost V 5 bases and J 2 bases; bases outside gene matches: 6. CDR3 size: 15 residues. The CDR3, as DNA: TGTGCCAGCAGTGCCCATAGCGGGAGGACCTACGAGCAGTACTTC. As protein: CASSAHSGRTYEQYF.

This clone was picked up a small number of times. The J gene is TRBJ1-2, the V gene TRBV5-4, with TRBD1 matching 7 bases. Germline CDR1 and CDR2: SGHNT and YYREEE (reference sequence). V dropped 3 bases and J dropped 2; count of bases not matched to a gene: 4. This CDR3 is built from 14 residues. CDR3 nucleotide sequence: TGTGCCAGCAGCTCCAGGACAGGCAACTATGGCTACACCTTC. This codes for CASSSRTGNYGYTF.

V gene TRBV7-2 combines with J gene TRBJ2-1, with D maybe TRBD2 (6 bases). The germline V gene has CDR1 SGHTA and CDR2 FQGNSA. The CDR3 spans 17 residues. Between the trimmed V and J ends, which lost 3 bases and 0 bases, there was a span of 15 bases. This CDR3 is CASSFPVSGSSYNEQFF. The CDR3 DNA follows: TGTGCCAGCAGCTTTCCCGTTAGCGGAAGCTCCTACAATGAGCAGTTCTTC.

The V call is TRBV29-1, the J call TRBJ1-2; 9 bases are a match to TRBD1. Per germline, CDR1 SQVTM and CDR2 ANQGSEA. The CDR3 totals 13 residues. Trimming at V came to 6 bases and at J to 4 bases, leaving 6 bases not matched to a gene. In DNA form, the CDR3 reads TGCAGCGTCCCGACAGGGGGACTCTATGGCTACACCTTC. This codes for CSVPTGGLYGYTF. Filled out from reference TRBV29-1 and TRBJ1-2, the complete variable domain reads SAVISQKPSRDICQRGTSLTIQCQVDSQVTMMFWYRQQPGQSLTLIATANQGSEATYESGFVIDKFPISRPNLTFSTLTVSNMSPEDSSIYLCSVPTGGLYGYTFGSGTRLTVV.

The chain combines TRBV2 with TRBJ2-7, with 7 bases aligning to TRBD2. CDR3 length equals 17 residues. V shed 6 bases, J shed 2 bases, and the junction held 16 bases outside the gene matches. Per germline, CDR1 SNHLY and CDR2 FYNNEI. This chain's CDR3 is CASSDPAGVAGAYEQYF. In DNA form, the CDR3 reads TGTGCCAGCAGCGATCCCGCTGGGGTAGCGGGTGCCTACGAGCAGTACTTC.

The V call is TRBV6-9, the J call TRBJ2-7; 9 bases align to TRBD2. This CDR3 spans 16 amino acids. Germline V lookup: CDR1 MNHGY, CDR2 SVAAGI. The V segment lost 6 bases and the J segment 4 bases; nucleotides outside the gene matches: 13. CDR3 residues: CASRVPFSGSRYEQYF. DNA for the CDR3: TGTGCCAGCAGGGTGCCGTTTAGCGGGAGTAGGTACGAGCAGTACTTC.

The rearrangement joins TRBV2 to TRBJ1-2; perhaps TRBD1 as D (5 bases). Between the trimmed V and J ends, which lost 9 bases and 6 bases, there was a span of 11 bases. CDR1 and CDR2 from the germline V gene are SNHLY and FYNNEI. This CDR3 region has 11 residues. The CDR3 coding sequence is TGTGCCAGAGGCGGGGGGGATGGCTACACCTTC. Protein sequence: CARGGGDGYTF.

V gene TRBV5-8 combines with J gene TRBJ2-1; D call uncertain. This CDR3 spans 12 amino acids. The germline V and J ends were trimmed by 2 bases and 12 bases, with 12 bases remaining between them. From germline, CDR1 is SGHTS and CDR2 YDEGEE. Here the CDR3 reads CASSFSVHGQFF. The CDR3 region has the DNA TGTGCCAGCAGCTTCAGTGTACATGGGCAGTTCTTC.